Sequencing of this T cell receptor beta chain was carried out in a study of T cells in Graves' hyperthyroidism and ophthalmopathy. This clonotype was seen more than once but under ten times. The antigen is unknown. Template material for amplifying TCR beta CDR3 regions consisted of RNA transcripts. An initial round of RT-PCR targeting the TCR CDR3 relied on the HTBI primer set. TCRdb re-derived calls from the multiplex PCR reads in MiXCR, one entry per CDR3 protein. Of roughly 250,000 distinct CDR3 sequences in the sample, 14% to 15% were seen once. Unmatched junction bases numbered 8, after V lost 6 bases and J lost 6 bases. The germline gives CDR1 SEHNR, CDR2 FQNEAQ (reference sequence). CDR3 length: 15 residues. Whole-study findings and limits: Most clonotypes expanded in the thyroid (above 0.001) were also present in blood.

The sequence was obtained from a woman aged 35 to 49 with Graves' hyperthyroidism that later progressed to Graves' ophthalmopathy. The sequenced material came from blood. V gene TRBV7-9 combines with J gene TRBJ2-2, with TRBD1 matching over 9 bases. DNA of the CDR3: TGTGCCAGCAGATACCTAGGGACAGGGTCCGGGGAGCTGTTTTTT. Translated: CASRYLGTGSGELFF.